The present entry profiles one T cell receptor (beta chain) with its context. The antigen is not known. This record belongs to a study of T-cell reconstitution after alpha-beta-depleted transplantation in children. General study results and limits: Roughly two months post-transplant, alpha-beta T cells reportedly originated from several hundred graft clones that had expanded. Some patients' high day-60 TCRbeta diversity was traced to surviving recipient T cells and thymic progenitors. Newly made T cells mostly supplied T-cell counts and diversity one year after transplant.

For TCRbeta, the library was prepared with unique molecular identifiers. In TCRdb, the PCR reads were re-called with MiXCR into one record per CDR3 protein. The profile shows around 960,000 distinct CDR3 sequences, about 29% of them singletons. The starting material was PBMCs, mostly from graft donor cells, obtained 360 days after TCRalphabeta/CD19-depleted stem cell transplant. This clonotype was obtained from a boy less than two years old who had a stem cell transplant for SCID, so the T cells may come from the graft donor.

The CDR3 sequence: CASSLVQFEEKLFF. In DNA form, the CDR3 reads TGTGCCAGCAGCTTAGTTCAGTTCGAGGAAAAACTGTTTTTT. The V call is TRBV7-6, the J call TRBJ1-4; D uncertain. The CDR3 consists of 14 residues. Germline V gene data show CDR1 as SGHVS and CDR2 as FNYEAQ. The germline V and J ends were trimmed by 1 base and 8 bases, with 11 bases remaining between them.